A single sample gave rise to the 3 T cell receptor beta chains below, sequenced in a study of PD-1 blockade in classical Hodgkin lymphoma. As to time point: cycle 4 day 1 (C4D1), after five to seven weeks of nivolumab. Every patient relapsed after autologous stem cell transplantation, and brentuximab vedotin exposure varied. The method was immunoSEQ multiplex PCR; TCRdb's version includes in-frame clones alone and lacks a portion of them. The sample has about 21,000 clones; 75% to 90% are singletons. The sequencing used peripheral blood mononuclear cells (PBMCs), collected before the fourth cycle of nivolumab. The receptors here all came from a human donor with classical Hodgkin lymphoma.

The genes are TRBV7-6 and TRBJ2-7; 11 bases fit TRBD2. The junction had 4 bases not matched to a gene; V was cut back by 6 bases and J by 3 bases. Germline assignment: CDR1 SGHVS and CDR2 FNYEAQ. The CDR3 contains 14 residues. DNA for the CDR3: TGTGCCAGCAGAAGGACTAGCGGGTACTACGAGCAGTACTTC. Its translation is CASRRTSGYYEQYF.

The rearrangement links TRBV5-5 to TRBJ2-7; D gene unclear. The CDR3 contains 11 residues. The V gene's germline CDR1 is SGHKS and CDR2 YYEKEE (reference sequence). Deletions cut 7 bases from V and 2 bases from J, with 7 bases between. The CDR3 DNA reads as TGTGCCAGCTCGATGACCTACGAGCAGTACTTC. Translating it yields CASSMTYEQYF.

The rearrangement joins TRBV9 to TRBJ1-6, with D perhaps matching TRBD1 (5 bases). CDR3 length: 14 amino acids. V was trimmed by 2 bases and J by 10 bases, leaving 13 bases between them. CDR1 SGDLS and CDR2 YYNGEE come from the germline V gene. For the CDR3, the DNA is TGTGCCAGCAGCGTCCAGGGATCCGGGTCACCCCTCCACTTT. This translates into CASSVQGSGSPLHF.